The 31 T cell receptor beta chains reported below all come from one sample, sequenced in a study of spatial heterogeneity in lung cancer. TCRdb itself ran the 5' RACE reads through MiXCR, one entry per CDR3 protein. Of approximately 25,000 distinct CDR3 sequences in the sample, about 7.2% were seen once. The time point here: sample taken at primary tumor resection. This specimen was PBMCs, taken at surgery. The receptors here all came from a male donor with early-stage non-small cell lung cancer.

This clonotype was recorded at least ten times. The V and J genes are TRBV10-3 and TRBJ1-5, with D unclear. The V end lost 0 bases, the J end lost 6 bases, and 15 bases lay between the germline ends. Per germline, CDR1 ENHRY and CDR2 SYGVKD. This CDR3 region has 16 residues. Here the CDR3 DNA reads TGTGCCATCAGTGAGTCGGCCGGCACCCTGTCTCAGCCCCAGCATTTT. It translates to CAISESAGTLSQPQHF.

At least ten counts were recorded for this clonotype. The V call is TRBV5-4, the J call TRBJ1-6; D gene unclear. Germline assignment: CDR1 SGHNT and CDR2 YYREEE (reference sequence). The CDR3 has 15 amino acids. The V end was cut by 2 bases, the J end by 8 bases, with 14 bases between. CDR3 region: CASSLSSAVDSPLHF. The CDR3 region has the DNA TGTGCCAGCAGCTTATCCTCGGCAGTAGATTCACCCCTCCACTTT.

This chain joins TRBV24-1 and TRBJ2-1, with D perhaps matching TRBD1 or TRBD2 (6 bases each). The CDR3 extends over 16 amino acids. Germline CDR1 and CDR2: KGHDR and SFDVKD. V was pared by 3 bases and J by 2 bases, with 13 bases between. In DNA form, the CDR3 reads TGTGCCACCAGTGATCCTAGGGGGGCCACCTACAATGAGCAGTTCTTC. It yields the protein CATSDPRGATYNEQFF.

This clonotype showed up just a few times. This chain links TRBV5-5 with TRBJ1-5, with 8 bases lining up with TRBD1. Germline loops: CDR1 SGHKS, CDR2 YYEKEE (reference sequence). The CDR3 has 15 amino acids. V shed 4 bases and J 5 bases; nucleotides not matched to a gene: 8. The CDR3 sequence is CASSPQDRAHQPQHF. CDR3 DNA: TGTGCCAGCAGCCCTCAGGACAGGGCTCATCAGCCCCAGCATTTT.

This clonotype was recorded at least ten times. The chain's CDR3 is CASSQGASGRTDTQYF. CDR3 sequence (DNA): TGTGCCAGCAGCCAGGGGGCTAGCGGGAGAACAGATACGCAGTATTTT. The V and J genes are TRBV4-2 and TRBJ2-3, with 10 bases matching TRBD2. From germline, CDR1 is LGHNA and CDR2 YNFKEQ. This CDR3 is 16 amino acids long. The V and J ends lost 3 bases and 3 bases, in that order; junction bases with no gene match: 6.

The V and J genes are TRBV5-1 and TRBJ2-3, with D possibly being TRBD2 (7 bases). V dropped 9 bases and J dropped 1 base, with 15 bases sitting between them. Germline V gives CDR1 SGHRS, CDR2 YFSETQ. CDR3 length equals 14 residues. The CDR3 DNA reads as TGCGCCACCGCCCCGGGGGGCCGCACAGATACGCAGTATTTT. This gives the protein CATAPGGRTDTQYF. The whole variable domain, remainder taken from reference TRBV5-1 and TRBJ2-3, is KAGVTQTPRYLIKTRGQQVTLSCSPISGHRSVSWYQQTPGQGLQFLFEYFSETQRNKGNFPGRFSGRQFSNSRSEMNVSTLELGDSALYLCATAPGGRTDTQYFGPGTRLTVL.

This clonotype appeared many times. Written as DNA, the CDR3 is TGTGCCAGCAGTCACCGTAGCGGGAGGGATAAGACCCAGTACTTC. Residues: CASSHRSGRDKTQYF. This chain uses TRBV7-2 with TRBJ2-5; TRBD2 matches at 11 bases. V was clipped by 6 bases and J by 6 bases; unmatched bases: 9. The CDR3 totals 15 residues. CDR1 SGHTA and CDR2 FQGNSA come from the germline V gene.

Many counts were recorded for this clonotype. The chain recombines TRBV27 with TRBJ2-3; 9 nucleotides match TRBD1. The germline gives CDR1 MNHEY, CDR2 SMNVEV (reference sequence). Germline trimming cut 5 bases from V and 2 bases from J; bases unmatched to any gene: 2. The CDR3 consists of 14 residues. CDR3 protein: CASSRDRATDTQYF. CDR3 DNA sequence: TGTGCCAGCAGTCGGGACAGGGCCACAGATACGCAGTATTTT.

This clonotype has at least ten counts. The chain has TRBV7-3 and TRBJ2-2, with a tentative D call TRBD2 (5 bases). Trimming shortened V by 5 bases and J by 5 bases, and 9 bases separated the two germline ends. Germline V lookup: CDR1 SGHTA, CDR2 FQGTGA. The CDR3 runs 13 residues. The CDR3 nucleotides are TGTGCCAGCAGCCTAAGAGGGACCGGGGAGCTGTTTTTT. This codes for CASSLRGTGELFF.

The sample holds many counts of this clonotype. The gene calls are TRBV11-2 and TRBJ2-3; 7 nucleotides match TRBD1. V lost 1 base, J lost 4 bases, and 2 bases stayed unmatched. The length of the CDR3 is 14 residues. Germline CDR1 SGHAT, CDR2 FQNNGV. The CDR3 nucleotides are TGTGCCAGCAGCTTAGCGGGACAGCCAGATACGCAGTATTTT. This sequence encodes CASSLAGQPDTQYF.

This clonotype appeared many times. The CDR3 region has the DNA TGTGCCAGCAGCGACCATACGGGGGTTGGAAACACCATATATTTT. Its protein is CASSDHTGVGNTIYF. The genes are TRBV9 and TRBJ1-3; tentative D call: TRBD1 (5 bases). Germline CDR1 is SGDLS and CDR2 is YYNGEE. The CDR3 runs to 15 residues. The V end lost 3 bases, the J end lost 3 bases, and 13 bases lay between the germline ends.

This clonotype occurred a few times. CDR3 nucleotide sequence: TGTGCCAGCAGCTTGGCCCACGGGCGCCGAAACAATGAGCAGTTCTTC. It translates to CASSLAHGRRNNEQFF. The genes are TRBV7-3 and TRBJ2-1, with D unresolved. Trimming took off 3 bases at V and 5 bases at J, with 17 bases between the two ends. The CDR3 is 16 amino acids. Germline assignment: CDR1 SGHTA and CDR2 FQGTGA.

At least ten counts were recorded for this clonotype. The gene calls are TRBV6-1 and TRBJ1-1, with D unclear. Germline assignment: CDR1 MNHNS and CDR2 SASEGT. V lost 2 bases and J 0 bases, leaving 4 bases between the germline ends. The CDR3 loop spans 13 amino acids. The CDR3, as DNA: TGTGCCAGCAGTGAAACAGTGAACACTGAAGCTTTCTTT. Encoded protein: CASSETVNTEAFF.

This clonotype was counted at least ten times. The chain links TRBV2 to TRBJ2-1; D unresolved. Germline loops: CDR1 SNHLY, CDR2 FYNNEI. With 4 bases removed from V and 5 bases from J, the gap between germline ends came to 9 bases. The CDR3 contains 13 residues. CDR3 DNA sequence: TGTGCCAGCAGTGTTATACGGGACAATGAGCAGTTCTTC. Encoded protein: CASSVIRDNEQFF.

This clonotype was seen many times. The rearrangement uses TRBV7-6 and TRBJ2-2; D could derive from TRBD1 or TRBD2 (6 bases each). V gave up 3 bases and J gave up 6 bases, with 14 bases separating them. There are 15 residues in the CDR3. Germline loops: CDR1 SGHVS, CDR2 FNYEAQ. CDR3 DNA sequence: TGTGCCAGCAGCTTGCTCCCAGGGGAGGCCGGGGAGCTGTTTTTT. Amino acid sequence: CASSLLPGEAGELFF.

The gene calls are TRBV20-1 and TRBJ2-7; 9 bases map to TRBD2. In germline, CDR1 is DFQATT, CDR2 SNEGSKA (reference sequence). The CDR3 covers 16 residues. J gave up 4 bases and V 6 bases, and 16 bases lay outside the gene matches. CDR3 residues: CSAPPGSGGSAYEQYF. The CDR3 region has the DNA TGCAGTGCCCCCCCCGGAAGCGGGGGGAGTGCGTACGAGCAGTACTTC.

The chain joins TRBV5-5 to TRBJ2-7, with D unresolved. Deletions cut 0 bases from V and 6 bases from J, with 10 bases between. Per germline, CDR1 SGHKS and CDR2 YYEKEE (reference sequence). This CDR3 has 13 residues. DNA of the CDR3: TGTGCCAGCAGCTTGGCCGTAGGTTTCGAGCAGTACGTC. Protein: CASSLAVGFEQYV.

This clonotype showed up many times. The J gene is TRBJ2-5, the V gene TRBV10-1; 9 bases are shared with TRBD1. The length of the CDR3 is 13 residues. Per germline, CDR1 WNHNN and CDR2 SYGVQD (reference sequence). V lost 7 bases to trimming and J lost 10 bases; unmatched junction nucleotides: 10. DNA for the CDR3: TGCGCCAGCAAACCGACGACAGGGGGAATCCAGTACTTC. Amino acids: CASKPTTGGIQYF.

This clonotype was found a few times. Written as DNA, the CDR3 is TGTGCCAGCAGCTCGCCTTTTCAGGGATCCAATGAGCAGTTCTTC. Amino acid sequence: CASSSPFQGSNEQFF. This chain links TRBV7-2 with TRBJ2-1; possible D gene TRBD1, 5 bases. Deletions cut 4 bases from V and 6 bases from J, with 16 bases between. The CDR3 loop spans 15 amino acids. Per the germline V gene, CDR1 is SGHTA and CDR2 is FQGNSA.

This clonotype has ten or more counts. The V call is TRBV7-9, the J call TRBJ1-5, with 7 bases matching TRBD1. Trimming took 3 bases from V and 5 from J; bases not matched to a gene: 7. The CDR3 runs 15 residues. Germline V gene sequence: CDR1 SEHNR, CDR2 FQNEAQ (reference sequence). As DNA, the CDR3 is TGTGCCAGCAGCTTTGTCGGGACAGAGTATCAGCCCCAGCATTTT. Translating gives CASSFVGTEYQPQHF.

The rearrangement joins TRBV6-6 to TRBJ2-7; 9 bases are a match to TRBD1. J gave up 4 bases and V 7 bases, and 8 bases lay outside the gene matches. The CDR3 runs 14 residues. The V gene's germline CDR1 is MNHNY and CDR2 SVGAGI (reference sequence). DNA of the CDR3: TGTGCCAGCACCCGGGGGACAGGGAATTACGAGCAGTACTTC. It specifies CASTRGTGNYEQYF.

The chain recombines TRBV5-6 with TRBJ1-5; D gene uncertain. The CDR3 extends over 12 amino acids. V gave up 2 bases and J gave up 11 bases, with 11 bases separating them. CDR1 and CDR2 from the germline V gene are SGHDT and YYEEEE. CDR3 sequence (DNA): TGTGCCAGCAGCTTTCGGACTACAGCCCAGCATTTT. This encodes CASSFRTTAQHF.

This clonotype was seen at least ten times. The V and J genes are TRBV28 and TRBJ2-1; 7 nucleotides agree with TRBD2. The CDR3 extends over 14 amino acids. Germline V gene data show CDR1 as MDHEN and CDR2 as SYDVKM. The V gene end was trimmed by 7 bases and the J gene end by 7 bases; junction bases not matched to a gene: 10. In DNA, the CDR3 is TGTGCCAGCACGAGAGGGAGGGCCTCTAATGAGCAGTTCTTC. The encoded protein is CASTRGRASNEQFF.

This chain uses TRBV6-6 with TRBJ1-1; TRBD1 is a possible D gene (6 bases). Germline values: CDR1 MNHNY, CDR2 SVGAGI (reference sequence). V was shortened by 5 bases and J by 6 bases, with 16 bases between the two germline ends. The CDR3 covers 14 residues. CDR3 DNA sequence: TGTGCCAGCAGTGGTACAGGGAAGAGGGCTGAAGCTTTCTTT. Amino acid sequence: CASSGTGKRAEAFF.

This clonotype was detected a few times. This CDR3 is CSARAGIGSYEQYF. The CDR3 DNA follows: TGCAGTGCTAGGGCAGGGATTGGCTCCTACGAGCAGTACTTC. This chain uses TRBV20-1 with TRBJ2-7, with D perhaps matching TRBD1 (5 bases). The V end was cut by 3 bases, the J end by 0 bases, with 12 bases between. CDR3 length equals 14 residues. Germline CDR1 is DFQATT and CDR2 is SNEGSKA (reference sequence).

This clonotype occurred many times. The rearrangement uses TRBV28 and TRBJ1-5; D gene uncertain. Germline V gene sequence: CDR1 MDHEN, CDR2 SYDVKM. The CDR3 is 14 residues long. Trimming stripped 5 bases from V and 2 bases from J, with 10 bases between. CDR3 residues: CASSLFGGNQPQHF. The CDR3 DNA sequence: TGTGCCAGCAGTCTCTTTGGGGGCAATCAGCCCCAGCATTTT.

Judged by abundance, this clonotype is medium-sized. CDR3 in amino acids: CASSPGTSTDTQYF. Written as DNA, the CDR3 is TGTGCCAGCAGTCCCGGGACAAGCACAGATACGCAGTATTTT. J is TRBJ2-3 and V is TRBV28, with D possibly TRBD1 on 6 matching bases. In germline, CDR1 is MDHEN, CDR2 SYDVKM. Trimming stripped 5 bases from V and 0 bases from J, with 9 bases between. The CDR3 extends over 14 amino acids. Drawing the rest from reference TRBV28 and TRBJ2-3, the complete variable domain is DVKVTQSSRYLVKRTGEKVFLECVQDMDHENMFWYRQDPGLGLRLIYFSYDVKMKEKGDIPEGYSVSREKKERFSLILESASTNQTSMYLCASSPGTSTDTQYFGPGTRLTVL.

This clonotype ranks as medium-sized. The CDR3 DNA reads as TGTGCCAGCAGTTTATTCGGTGCGGGGGACCTCGATACGCAGTATTTT. Its translation: CASSLFGAGDLDTQYF. The chain uses TRBV28 and TRBJ2-3; 7 nucleotides line up with TRBD2. The CDR3 totals 16 residues. J gave up 6 bases and V 1 base, and 10 bases lay outside the gene matches. CDR1 MDHEN and CDR2 SYDVKM come from the germline V gene. The variable domain in full, with the rest retrieved from reference TRBV28 and TRBJ2-3, is DVKVTQSSRYLVKRTGEKVFLECVQDMDHENMFWYRQDPGLGLRLIYFSYDVKMKEKGDIPEGYSVSREKKERFSLILESASTNQTSMYLCASSLFGAGDLDTQYFGPGTRLTVL.

This clonotype has a count of ten or more. At one end, the junction sequence differs from germline, possibly due to a read error. V usage is TRBV5-1 and J usage is TRBJ2-3, with 7 positions matching TRBD1. This CDR3 has 16 residues. Germline V gene data show CDR1 as SGHRS and CDR2 as YFSETQ. The CDR3 is CANSRRTGETTDTQYF. The CDR3 coding sequence is TGCGCCAACAGCCGCCGGACAGGAGAAACCACAGATACGCAGTATTTT.

This clonotype is classed as medium-sized. The genes are TRBV28 and TRBJ2-1; weak D call: TRBD2 (6 bases). Germline CDR1 MDHEN, CDR2 SYDVKM. V was trimmed by 4 bases and J by 6 bases, leaving 13 bases between them. The CDR3 loop spans 14 amino acids. For the CDR3, the DNA is TGTGCCAGCAGTTCCCGACTAGTGGGCAATGAGCAGTTCTTC. This codes for CASSSRLVGNEQFF.

This clonotype appeared many times. The rearrangement joins TRBV2 to TRBJ2-1; the D gene is possibly TRBD2 (6 bases). The germline V gene has CDR1 SNHLY and CDR2 FYNNEI. This CDR3 is built from 15 residues. Trimming took 1 base from V and 5 from J, leaving 12 bases between them. CDR3 protein: CASSEDGRPNNEQFF. The CDR3 region has the DNA TGTGCCAGCAGTGAAGACGGGAGACCTAACAATGAGCAGTTCTTC.